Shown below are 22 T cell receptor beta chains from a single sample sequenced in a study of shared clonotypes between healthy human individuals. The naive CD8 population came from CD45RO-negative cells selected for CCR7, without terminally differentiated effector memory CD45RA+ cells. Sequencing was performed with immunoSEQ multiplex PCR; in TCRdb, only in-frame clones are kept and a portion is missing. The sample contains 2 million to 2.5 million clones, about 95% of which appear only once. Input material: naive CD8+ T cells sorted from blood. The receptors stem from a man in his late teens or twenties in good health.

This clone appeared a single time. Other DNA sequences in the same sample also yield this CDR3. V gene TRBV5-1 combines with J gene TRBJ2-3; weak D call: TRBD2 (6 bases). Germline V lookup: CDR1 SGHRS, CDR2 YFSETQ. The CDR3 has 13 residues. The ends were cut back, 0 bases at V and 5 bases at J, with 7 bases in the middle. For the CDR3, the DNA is TGCGCCAGCAGCTTGGCCGGGGGAGATACGCAGTATTTT. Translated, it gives CASSLAGGDTQYF.

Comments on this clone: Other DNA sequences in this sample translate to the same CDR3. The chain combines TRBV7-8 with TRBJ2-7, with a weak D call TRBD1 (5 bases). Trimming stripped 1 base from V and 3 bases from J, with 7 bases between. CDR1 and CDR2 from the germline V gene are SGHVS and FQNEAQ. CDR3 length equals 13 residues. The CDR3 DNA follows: TGTGCCAGCAGCTTAGTTGACAGCTACGAGCAGTACTTC. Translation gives CASSLVDSYEQYF.

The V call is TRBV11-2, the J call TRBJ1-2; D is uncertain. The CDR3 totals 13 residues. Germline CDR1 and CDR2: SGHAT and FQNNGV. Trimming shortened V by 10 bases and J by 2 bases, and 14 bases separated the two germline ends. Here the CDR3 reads CAKSPRENYGYTF. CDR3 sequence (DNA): TGTGCCAAATCTCCCAGAGAGAACTATGGCTACACCTTC.

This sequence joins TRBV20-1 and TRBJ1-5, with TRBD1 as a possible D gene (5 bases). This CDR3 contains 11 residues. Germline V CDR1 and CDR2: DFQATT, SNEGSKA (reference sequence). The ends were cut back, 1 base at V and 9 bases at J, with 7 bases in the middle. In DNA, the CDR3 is TGCAGTGCTAGAGTGGGGGTGCCCCAGCATTTT. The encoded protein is CSARVGVPQHF.

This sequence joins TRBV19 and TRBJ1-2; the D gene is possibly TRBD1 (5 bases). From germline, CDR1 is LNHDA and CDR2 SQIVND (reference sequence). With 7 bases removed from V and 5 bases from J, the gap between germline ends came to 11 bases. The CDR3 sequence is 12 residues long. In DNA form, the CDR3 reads TGTGCCAGTATCGGGGGTTATTATGGCTACACCTTC. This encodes CASIGGYYGYTF.

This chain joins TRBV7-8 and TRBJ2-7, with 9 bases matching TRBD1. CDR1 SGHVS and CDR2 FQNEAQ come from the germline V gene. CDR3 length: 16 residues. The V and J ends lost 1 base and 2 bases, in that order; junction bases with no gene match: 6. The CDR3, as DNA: TGTGCCAGCAGCTTAGAGTGGGGACAGGGCCCCTACGAGCAGTACTTC. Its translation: CASSLEWGQGPYEQYF.

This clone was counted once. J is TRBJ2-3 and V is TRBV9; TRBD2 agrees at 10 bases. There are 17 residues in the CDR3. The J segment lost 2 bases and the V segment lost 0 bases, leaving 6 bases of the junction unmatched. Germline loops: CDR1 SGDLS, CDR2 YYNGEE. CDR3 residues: CASSVVPTSGATDTQYF. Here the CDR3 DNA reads TGTGCCAGCAGCGTAGTCCCCACTAGCGGGGCCACAGATACGCAGTATTTT.

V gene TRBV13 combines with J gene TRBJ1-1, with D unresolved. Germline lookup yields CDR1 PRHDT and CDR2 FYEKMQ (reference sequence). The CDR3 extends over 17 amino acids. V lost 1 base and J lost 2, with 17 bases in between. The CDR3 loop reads CASSLELAADPNTEAFF. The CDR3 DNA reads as TGTGCCAGCAGCTTAGAACTTGCCGCAGACCCTAACACTGAAGCTTTCTTT.

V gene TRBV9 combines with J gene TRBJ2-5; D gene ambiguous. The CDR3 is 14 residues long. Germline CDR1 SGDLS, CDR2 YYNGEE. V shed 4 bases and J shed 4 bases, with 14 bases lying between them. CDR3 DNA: TGTGCCAGCAGCCCCTGGACCTCCGGAGAGACCCAGTACTTC. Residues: CASSPWTSGETQYF.

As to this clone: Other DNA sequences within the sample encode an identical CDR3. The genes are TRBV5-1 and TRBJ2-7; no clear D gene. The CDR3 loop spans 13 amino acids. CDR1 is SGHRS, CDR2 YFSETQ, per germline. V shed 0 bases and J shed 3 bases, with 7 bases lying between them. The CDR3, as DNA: TGCGCCAGCAGCTTGGCTGAGAGCTACGAGCAGTACTTC. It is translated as CASSLAESYEQYF.

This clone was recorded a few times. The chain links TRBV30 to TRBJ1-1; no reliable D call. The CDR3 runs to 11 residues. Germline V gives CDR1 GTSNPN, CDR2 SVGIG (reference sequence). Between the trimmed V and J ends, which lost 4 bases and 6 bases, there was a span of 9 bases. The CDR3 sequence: CAWTGGAEAFF. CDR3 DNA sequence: TGTGCCTGGACTGGTGGGGCTGAAGCTTTCTTT. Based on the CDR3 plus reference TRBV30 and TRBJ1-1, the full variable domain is SQTIHQWPATLVQPVGSPLSLECTVEGTSNPNLYWYRQAAGRGLQLLFYSVGIGQISSEVPQNLSASRPQDRQFILSSKKLLLSDSGFYLCAWTGGAEAFFGQGTRLTVV.

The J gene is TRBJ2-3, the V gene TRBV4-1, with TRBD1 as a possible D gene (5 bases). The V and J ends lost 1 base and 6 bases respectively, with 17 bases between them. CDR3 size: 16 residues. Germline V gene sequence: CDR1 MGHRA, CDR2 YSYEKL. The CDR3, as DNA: TGCGCCAGCAGCCAAGTCAGCCCGCAGGGTGGCGATACGCAGTATTTT. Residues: CASSQVSPQGGDTQYF.

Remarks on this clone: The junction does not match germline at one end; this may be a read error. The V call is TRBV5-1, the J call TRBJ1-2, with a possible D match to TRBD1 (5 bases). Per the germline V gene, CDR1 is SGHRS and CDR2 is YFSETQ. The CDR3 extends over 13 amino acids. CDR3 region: CASTLTENYGYTF. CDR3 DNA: TGCGCCAGCACCTTGACAGAAAACTATGGCTACACCTTC.

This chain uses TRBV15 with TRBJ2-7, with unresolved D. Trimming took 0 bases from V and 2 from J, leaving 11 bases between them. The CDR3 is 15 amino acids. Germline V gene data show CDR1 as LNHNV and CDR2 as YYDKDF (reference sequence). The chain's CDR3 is CATSRESVSPYEQYF. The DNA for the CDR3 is TGTGCCACCAGCAGAGAGAGCGTAAGCCCCTACGAGCAGTACTTC.

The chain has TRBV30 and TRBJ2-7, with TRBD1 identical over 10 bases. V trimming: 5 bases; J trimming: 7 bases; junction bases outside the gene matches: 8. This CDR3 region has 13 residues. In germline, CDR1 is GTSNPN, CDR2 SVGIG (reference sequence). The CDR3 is CAWAGTGVREQYF. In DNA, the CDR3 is TGTGCCTGGGCCGGGACAGGGGTTCGTGAGCAGTACTTC. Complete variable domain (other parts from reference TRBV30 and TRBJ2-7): SQTIHQWPATLVQPVGSPLSLECTVEGTSNPNLYWYRQAAGRGLQLLFYSVGIGQISSEVPQNLSASRPQDRQFILSSKKLLLSDSGFYLCAWAGTGVREQYFGPGTRLTVT.

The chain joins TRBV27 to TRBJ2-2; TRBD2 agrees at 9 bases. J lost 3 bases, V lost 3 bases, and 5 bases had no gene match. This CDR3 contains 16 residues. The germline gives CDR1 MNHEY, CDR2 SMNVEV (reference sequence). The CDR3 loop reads CASSFLAGQYTGELFF. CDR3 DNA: TGTGCCAGCAGTTTCCTAGCGGGGCAATACACCGGGGAGCTGTTTTTT.

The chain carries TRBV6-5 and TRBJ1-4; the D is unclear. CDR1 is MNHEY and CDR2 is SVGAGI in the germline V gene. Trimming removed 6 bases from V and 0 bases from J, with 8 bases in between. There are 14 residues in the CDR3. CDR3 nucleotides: TGTGCCAGCAGAACAGCGGCAACTAATGAAAAACTGTTTTTT. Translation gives CASRTAATNEKLFF.

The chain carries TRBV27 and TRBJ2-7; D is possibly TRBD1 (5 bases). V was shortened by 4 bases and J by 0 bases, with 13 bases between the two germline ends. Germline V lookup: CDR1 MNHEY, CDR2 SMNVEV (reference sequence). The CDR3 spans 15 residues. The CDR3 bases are TGTGCCAGCAGTTCTCTGCAGGGTAGCTCCTACGAGCAGTACTTC. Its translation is CASSSLQGSSYEQYF.

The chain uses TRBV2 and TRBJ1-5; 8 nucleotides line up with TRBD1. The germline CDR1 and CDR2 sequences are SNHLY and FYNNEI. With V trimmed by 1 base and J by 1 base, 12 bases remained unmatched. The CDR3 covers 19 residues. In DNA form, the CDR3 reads TGTGCCAGCAGTGAAGGGGTTGGGGCAGGGGGCGGAAGCAATCAGCCCCAGCATTTT. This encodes CASSEGVGAGGGSNQPQHF.

This chain's CDR3 is CASSLVSPMAGSYEQYF. The CDR3 coding sequence is TGTGCCAGCAGCTTAGTGAGCCCTATGGCAGGGTCCTACGAGCAGTACTTC. The chain combines TRBV13 with TRBJ2-7, with a weak D call TRBD1 (5 bases). Trimming left V 1 base short and J 1 base short, with 17 bases between. Germline V CDR1 and CDR2: PRHDT, FYEKMQ (reference sequence). This CDR3 spans 17 amino acids.

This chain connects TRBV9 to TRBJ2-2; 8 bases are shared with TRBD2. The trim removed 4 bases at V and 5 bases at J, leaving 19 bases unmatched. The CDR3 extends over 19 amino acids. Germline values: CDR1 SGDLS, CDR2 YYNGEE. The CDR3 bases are TGTGCCAGCAGCCCCAACCTTGGACTAGCTCCTCTTAGGACCGGGGAGCTGTTTTTT. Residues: CASSPNLGLAPLRTGELFF.

The CDR3 DNA sequence: TGCGCCAGCAGCCTGGGACATCTCTACAATGAGCAGTTCTTC. The encoded protein is CASSLGHLYNEQFF. The chain couples TRBV4-3 to TRBJ2-1, with D possibly being TRBD1 (6 bases). Between the trimmed V and J ends, which lost 4 bases and 3 bases, there was a span of 10 bases. The CDR3 has 14 residues. Germline V gene data show CDR1 as LGHNA and CDR2 as YSLEER.